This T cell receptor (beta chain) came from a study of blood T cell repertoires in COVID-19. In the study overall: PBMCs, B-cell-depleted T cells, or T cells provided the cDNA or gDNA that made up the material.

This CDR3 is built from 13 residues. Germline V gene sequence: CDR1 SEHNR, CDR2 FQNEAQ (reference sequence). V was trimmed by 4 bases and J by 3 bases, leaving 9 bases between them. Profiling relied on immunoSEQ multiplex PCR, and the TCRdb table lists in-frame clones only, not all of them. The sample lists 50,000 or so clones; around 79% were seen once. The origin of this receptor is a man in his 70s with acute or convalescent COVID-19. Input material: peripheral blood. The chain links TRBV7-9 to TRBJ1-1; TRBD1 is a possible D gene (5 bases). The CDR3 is CASSWGADTEAFF. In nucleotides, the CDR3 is TGTGCCAGCAGCTGGGGCGCGGACACTGAAGCTTTCTTT. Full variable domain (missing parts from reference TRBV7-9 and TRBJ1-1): DTGVSQNPRHKITKRGQNVTFRCDPISEHNRLYWYRQTLGQGPEFLTYFQNEAQLEKSRLLSDRFSAERPKGSFSTLEIQRTEQGDSAMYLCASSWGADTEAFFGQGTRLTVV.